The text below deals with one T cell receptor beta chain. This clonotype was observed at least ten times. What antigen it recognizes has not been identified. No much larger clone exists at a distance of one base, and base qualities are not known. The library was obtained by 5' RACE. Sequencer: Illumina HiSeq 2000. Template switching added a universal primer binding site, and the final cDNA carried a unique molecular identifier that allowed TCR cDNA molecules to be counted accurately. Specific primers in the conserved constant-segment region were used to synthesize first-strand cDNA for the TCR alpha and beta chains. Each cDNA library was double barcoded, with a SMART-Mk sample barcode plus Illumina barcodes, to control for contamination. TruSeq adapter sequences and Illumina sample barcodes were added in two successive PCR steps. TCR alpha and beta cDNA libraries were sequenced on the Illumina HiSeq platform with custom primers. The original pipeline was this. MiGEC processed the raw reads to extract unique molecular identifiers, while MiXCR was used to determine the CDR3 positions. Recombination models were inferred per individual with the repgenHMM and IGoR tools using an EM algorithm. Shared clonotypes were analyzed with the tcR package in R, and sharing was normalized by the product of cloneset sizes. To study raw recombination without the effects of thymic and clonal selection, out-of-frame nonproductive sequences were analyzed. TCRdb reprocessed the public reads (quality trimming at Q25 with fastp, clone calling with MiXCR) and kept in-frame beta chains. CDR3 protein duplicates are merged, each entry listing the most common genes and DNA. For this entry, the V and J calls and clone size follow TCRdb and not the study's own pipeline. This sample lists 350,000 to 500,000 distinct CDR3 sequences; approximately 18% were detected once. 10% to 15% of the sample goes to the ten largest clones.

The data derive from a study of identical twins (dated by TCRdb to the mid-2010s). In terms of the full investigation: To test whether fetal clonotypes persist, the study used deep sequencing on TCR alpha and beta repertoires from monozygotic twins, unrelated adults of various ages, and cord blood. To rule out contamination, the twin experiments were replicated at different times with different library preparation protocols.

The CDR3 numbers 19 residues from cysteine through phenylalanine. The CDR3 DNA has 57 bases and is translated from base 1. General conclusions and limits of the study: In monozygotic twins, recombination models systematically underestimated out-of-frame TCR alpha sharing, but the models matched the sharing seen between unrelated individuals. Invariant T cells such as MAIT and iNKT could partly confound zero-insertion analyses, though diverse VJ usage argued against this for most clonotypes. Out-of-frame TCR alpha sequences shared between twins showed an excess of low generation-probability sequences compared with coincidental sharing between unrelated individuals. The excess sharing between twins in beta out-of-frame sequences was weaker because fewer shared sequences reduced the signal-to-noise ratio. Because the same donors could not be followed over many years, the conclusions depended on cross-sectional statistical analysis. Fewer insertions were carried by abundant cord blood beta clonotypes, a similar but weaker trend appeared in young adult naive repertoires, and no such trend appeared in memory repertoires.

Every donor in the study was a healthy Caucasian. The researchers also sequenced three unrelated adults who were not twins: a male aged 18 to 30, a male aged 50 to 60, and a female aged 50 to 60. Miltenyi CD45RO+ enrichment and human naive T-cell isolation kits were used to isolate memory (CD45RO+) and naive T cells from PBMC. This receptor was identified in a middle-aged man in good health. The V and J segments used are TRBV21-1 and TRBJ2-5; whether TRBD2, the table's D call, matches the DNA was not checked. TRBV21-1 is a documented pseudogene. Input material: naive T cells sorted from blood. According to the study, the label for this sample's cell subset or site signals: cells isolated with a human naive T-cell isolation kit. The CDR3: CASSECPKRASGRMETQYF. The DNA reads TGTGCCAGCAGCGAATGCCCCAAAAGGGCTAGCGGGAGGATGGAGACCCAGTACTTC.